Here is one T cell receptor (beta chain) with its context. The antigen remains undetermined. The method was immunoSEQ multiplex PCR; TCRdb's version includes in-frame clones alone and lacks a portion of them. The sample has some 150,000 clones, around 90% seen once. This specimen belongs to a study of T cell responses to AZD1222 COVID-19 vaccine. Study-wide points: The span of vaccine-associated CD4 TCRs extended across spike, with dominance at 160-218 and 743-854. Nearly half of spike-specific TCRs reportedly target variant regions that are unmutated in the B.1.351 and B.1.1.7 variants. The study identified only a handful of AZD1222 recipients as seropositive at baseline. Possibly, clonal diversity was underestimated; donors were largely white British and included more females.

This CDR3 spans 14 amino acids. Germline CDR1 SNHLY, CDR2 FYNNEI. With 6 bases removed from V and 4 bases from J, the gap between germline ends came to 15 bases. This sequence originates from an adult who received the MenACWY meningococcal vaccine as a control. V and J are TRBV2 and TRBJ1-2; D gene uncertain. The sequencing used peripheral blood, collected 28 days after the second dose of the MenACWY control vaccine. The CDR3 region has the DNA TGTGCCAGCAGGCTCTACCCTTCATCCTATGGCTACACCTTC. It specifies CASRLYPSSYGYTF.